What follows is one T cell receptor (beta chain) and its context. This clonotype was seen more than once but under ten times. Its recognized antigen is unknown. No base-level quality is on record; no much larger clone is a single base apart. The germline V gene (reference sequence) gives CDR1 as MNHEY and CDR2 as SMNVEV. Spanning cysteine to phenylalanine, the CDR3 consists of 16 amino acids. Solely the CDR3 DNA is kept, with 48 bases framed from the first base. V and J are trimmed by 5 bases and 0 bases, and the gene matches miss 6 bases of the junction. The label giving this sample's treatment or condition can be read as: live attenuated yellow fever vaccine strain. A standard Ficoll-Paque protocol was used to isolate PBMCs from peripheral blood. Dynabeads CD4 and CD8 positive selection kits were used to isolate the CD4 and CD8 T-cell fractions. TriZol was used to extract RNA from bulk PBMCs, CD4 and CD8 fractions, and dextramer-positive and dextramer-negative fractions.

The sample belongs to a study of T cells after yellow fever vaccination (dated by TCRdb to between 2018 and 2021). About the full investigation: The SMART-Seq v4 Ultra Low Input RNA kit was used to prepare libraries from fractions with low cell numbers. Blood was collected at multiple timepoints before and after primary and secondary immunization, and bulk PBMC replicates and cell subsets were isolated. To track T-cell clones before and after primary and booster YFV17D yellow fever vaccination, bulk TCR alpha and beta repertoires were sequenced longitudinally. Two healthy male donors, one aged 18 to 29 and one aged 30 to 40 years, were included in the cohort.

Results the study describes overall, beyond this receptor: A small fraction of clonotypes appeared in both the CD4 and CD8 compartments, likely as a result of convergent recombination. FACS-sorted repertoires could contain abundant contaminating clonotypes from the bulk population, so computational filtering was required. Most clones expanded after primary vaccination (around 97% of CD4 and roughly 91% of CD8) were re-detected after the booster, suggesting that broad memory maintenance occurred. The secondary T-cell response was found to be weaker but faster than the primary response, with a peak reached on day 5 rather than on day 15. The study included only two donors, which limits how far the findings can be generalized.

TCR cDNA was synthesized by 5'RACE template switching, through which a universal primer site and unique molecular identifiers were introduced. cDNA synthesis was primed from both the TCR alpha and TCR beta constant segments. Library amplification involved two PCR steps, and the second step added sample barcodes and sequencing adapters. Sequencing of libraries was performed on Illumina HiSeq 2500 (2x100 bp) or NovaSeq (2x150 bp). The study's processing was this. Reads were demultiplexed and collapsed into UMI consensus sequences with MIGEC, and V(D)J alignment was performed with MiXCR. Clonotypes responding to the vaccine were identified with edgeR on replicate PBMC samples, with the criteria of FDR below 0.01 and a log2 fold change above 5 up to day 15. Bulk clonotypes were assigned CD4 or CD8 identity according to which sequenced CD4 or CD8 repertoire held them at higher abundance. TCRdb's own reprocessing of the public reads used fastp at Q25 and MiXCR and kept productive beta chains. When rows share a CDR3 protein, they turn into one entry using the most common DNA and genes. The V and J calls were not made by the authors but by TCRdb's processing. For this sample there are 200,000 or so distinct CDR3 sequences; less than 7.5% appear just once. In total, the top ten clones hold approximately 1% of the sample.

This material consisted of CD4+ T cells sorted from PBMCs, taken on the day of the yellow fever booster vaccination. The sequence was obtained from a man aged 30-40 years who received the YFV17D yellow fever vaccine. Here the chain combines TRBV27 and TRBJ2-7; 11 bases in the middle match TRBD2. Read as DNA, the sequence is TGTGCCAGCAGTGTCCGACTAGCGGGAAGCTCCTACGAGCAGTACTTC. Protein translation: CASSVRLAGSSYEQYF.